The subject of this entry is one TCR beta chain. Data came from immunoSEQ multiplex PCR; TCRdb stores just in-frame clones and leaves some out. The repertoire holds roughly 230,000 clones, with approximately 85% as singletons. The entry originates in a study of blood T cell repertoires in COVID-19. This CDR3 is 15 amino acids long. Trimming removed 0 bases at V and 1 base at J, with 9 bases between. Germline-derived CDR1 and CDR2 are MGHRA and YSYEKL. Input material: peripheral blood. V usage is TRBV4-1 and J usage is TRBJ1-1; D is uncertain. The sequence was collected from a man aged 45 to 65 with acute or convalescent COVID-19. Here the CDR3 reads CASSQDPWANTEAFF. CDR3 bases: TGCGCCAGCAGCCAAGATCCGTGGGCGAACACTGAAGCTTTCTTT.